The rows below give T cell receptor beta chains drawn from one sample of a study of blood T cells in healthy people across ages. TCRdb re-called the 5' RACE reads with MiXCR, one entry per CDR3 protein. The sample lists under 2,000,000 distinct CDR3 sequences, around 48% occurring once. Sequenced sample: blood. The source is a woman between 40 and 50 years old in good health. Each CDR3 is given with its conserved first and last residue. A D gene is named only where the DNA matches it firmly. The listing skips clone size in some rows; elsewhere it reads once, few, many or a size class.

V gene: TRBV7-2; D gene: -; clone size: -; J gene: TRBJ2-3; CDR3 DNA: TGTGCCAGCAGCTTAGCAATGGGAGATACGCAGTATTTT; CDR3 protein: CASSLAMGDTQYF
V gene: TRBV7-2; D gene: -; clone size: -; J gene: TRBJ2-1; CDR3 DNA: TGTGCCAGCAGCCGGGACACCCCCGGTAGTGAGCAGTTCTTC; CDR3 protein: CASSRDTPGSEQFF
V gene: TRBV3-1; D gene: TRBD1; clone size: -; J gene: TRBJ1-2; CDR3 DNA: TGTGCCAGCAGCCACGGTCAGGGGACAGGGGGTAACTATGGCTACACCTTC; CDR3 protein: CASSHGQGTGGNYGYTF
V gene: TRBV19; D gene: TRBD2; clone size: -; J gene: TRBJ2-1; CDR3 DNA: TGTGCCAGTAGTGAGTACGGGGGGGCCGGTAATGAGCAGTTCTTC; CDR3 protein: CASSEYGGAGNEQFF
V gene: TRBV28; D gene: -; clone size: -; J gene: TRBJ1-2; CDR3 DNA: TGTGCCAGCAGTTTAGATATAGGGCTCAACTATGGCTACACCTTC; CDR3 protein: CASSLDIGLNYGYTF
V gene: TRBV7-8; D gene: TRBD1; clone size: -; J gene: TRBJ1-1; CDR3 DNA: TGTGCCAGCAGCCTGACAGGGGACTACACTGAAGCTTTCTTT; CDR3 protein: CASSLTGDYTEAFF
V gene: TRBV5-1; D gene: -; clone size: -; J gene: TRBJ1-1; CDR3 DNA: TGCGCCAGCAGCCTTCAAGGGAGCGCGAACACTGAAGCTTTCTTT; CDR3 protein: CASSLQGSANTEAFF
V gene: TRBV7-6; D gene: -; clone size: -; J gene: TRBJ2-6; CDR3 DNA: TGTGCCAGCAGCTTAGGGACAGCTAAACTGTCTGGGGCCAACGTCCTGACTTTC; CDR3 protein: CASSLGTAKLSGANVLTF
V gene: TRBV7-9; D gene: -; clone size: -; J gene: TRBJ1-2; CDR3 DNA: TGTGCCAGCAGCTCTTACACAGGAAACTATGGCTACACCTTC; CDR3 protein: CASSSYTGNYGYTF
V gene: TRBV7-2; D gene: -; clone size: -; J gene: TRBJ1-6; CDR3 DNA: TGTGCCAGCAGCCTTCAAGACCGGTCACCCCTCCACTTT; CDR3 protein: CASSLQDRSPLHF
V gene: TRBV29-1; D gene: TRBD2; clone size: -; J gene: TRBJ2-7; CDR3 DNA: TGCAGCGTGATGGTGACGGCGGGGGACGAGCAGTACTTC; CDR3 protein: CSVMVTAGDEQYF
V gene: TRBV28; D gene: TRBD2; clone size: few; J gene: TRBJ2-3; CDR3 DNA: TGTGCCAGCTCACCGGGGGGGCGGGTGACAGATACGCAGTATTTT; CDR3 protein: CASSPGGRVTDTQYF
V gene: TRBV12-3/TRBV12-4; D gene: -; clone size: -; J gene: TRBJ1-4; CDR3 DNA: TGTGCCAGCAGTGTAAGCAGGGGAGGTAATGAAAAACTGTTTTTT; CDR3 protein: CASSVSRGGNEKLFF
V gene: TRBV14; D gene: TRBD2; clone size: -; J gene: TRBJ2-1; CDR3 DNA: TGTGCCAGCAGCCCGATAGCGGGGAACTACAATGAGCAGTTCTTC; CDR3 protein: CASSPIAGNYNEQFF
V gene: TRBV20-1; D gene: -; clone size: -; J gene: TRBJ2-7; CDR3 DNA: TGCAGTGTTGCCCGGGACGGCACCTACGAGCAGTACTTC; CDR3 protein: CSVARDGTYEQYF
V gene: TRBV5-1; D gene: TRBD1; clone size: once; J gene: TRBJ1-2; CDR3 DNA: TGCGCCAGCAGCTTGGCCCGGGAGGGGGCGAATAACTATGGCTACACCTTC; CDR3 protein: CASSLAREGANNYGYTF
V gene: TRBV3-1; D gene: -; clone size: -; J gene: TRBJ2-7; CDR3 DNA: TGTGCCAGCAGCCAAGACGGGGTGGCACGTGAGCAGTACTTC; CDR3 protein: CASSQDGVAREQYF
V gene: TRBV2; D gene: -; clone size: -; J gene: TRBJ2-3; CDR3 DNA: TGTGCCAGCAGTAACGCACCGACAGATACGCAGTATTTT; CDR3 protein: CASSNAPTDTQYF
V gene: TRBV5-5; D gene: TRBD2; clone size: -; J gene: TRBJ2-1; CDR3 DNA: TGTGCCAGCAGCATAGGACTAGCGGGGGGGCCCACCTACAATGAGCAGTTCTTC; CDR3 protein: CASSIGLAGGPTYNEQFF
V gene: TRBV27; D gene: TRBD1; clone size: few; J gene: TRBJ1-2; CDR3 DNA: TGTGCCAGCAATAGAGCAGGGGGTGAGGCAGGTGGCTACACCTTC; CDR3 protein: CASNRAGGEAGGYTF
V gene: TRBV24-1; D gene: -; clone size: once; J gene: TRBJ1-5; CDR3 DNA: TGTGCCACCAGTACCAGTCCTTTCAATCAGCCCCAGCATTTT; CDR3 protein: CATSTSPFNQPQHF
V gene: TRBV29-1; D gene: TRBD1; clone size: -; J gene: TRBJ2-7; CDR3 DNA: TGCAGCGTTGAACGGGACAGGGTGCACGAGCAGTACTTC; CDR3 protein: CSVERDRVHEQYF
V gene: TRBV6-5; D gene: TRBD1; clone size: -; J gene: TRBJ2-7; CDR3 DNA: TGTGCCAGCAGTTACAGGACAGGATCCTCCTACGAGCAGTACTTC; CDR3 protein: CASSYRTGSSYEQYF
V gene: TRBV24-1; D gene: TRBD1; clone size: -; J gene: TRBJ2-3; CDR3 DNA: TGTGCCACCAGTGATTTGCCACCCGGGACAGGGACGACAGATACGCAGTATTTT; CDR3 protein: CATSDLPPGTGTTDTQYF
V gene: TRBV12-3/TRBV12-4; D gene: TRBD1; clone size: -; J gene: TRBJ2-1; CDR3 DNA: TGTGCCAGCCAGGGGCAGGGGGTCAGCGATGAGCAGTTCTTC; CDR3 protein: CASQGQGVSDEQFF
V gene: TRBV20-1; D gene: -; clone size: -; J gene: TRBJ2-5; CDR3 DNA: TGCAGTGCGGGGCCGGCGGAGACCCAGTACTTC; CDR3 protein: CSAGPAETQYF
V gene: TRBV20-1; D gene: TRBD1; clone size: once; J gene: TRBJ1-2; CDR3 DNA: TGCAGTGCTGGACAGGGATCCAACTATGGCTACACCTTC; CDR3 protein: CSAGQGSNYGYTF
V gene: TRBV27; D gene: -; clone size: -; J gene: TRBJ2-3; CDR3 DNA: TGTGCCAGCAGTCCGCGACAGGTCACAGATACGCAGTATTTT; CDR3 protein: CASSPRQVTDTQYF
V gene: TRBV29-1; D gene: -; clone size: few; J gene: TRBJ2-7; CDR3 DNA: TGCAGCGTTGCTAGACAGGCCAGCTACGAGCAGTACTTC; CDR3 protein: CSVARQASYEQYF
V gene: TRBV12-3/TRBV12-4; D gene: TRBD1; clone size: -; J gene: TRBJ1-2; CDR3 DNA: TGTGCCAGCAGTTCAGTTACGATGCCGGGACAGAAAAAAGATGGCTACACCTTC; CDR3 protein: CASSSVTMPGQKKDGYTF
V gene: TRBV5-1; D gene: TRBD1; clone size: few; J gene: TRBJ2-3; CDR3 DNA: TGCGCCAGCAGCGCGTACCCGGGACAGGGATCAGATACGCAGTATTTT; CDR3 protein: CASSAYPGQGSDTQYF
V gene: TRBV5-6; D gene: -; clone size: few; J gene: TRBJ2-1; CDR3 DNA: TGTGCCAGCAGGGGATCAGGGACGTGGGGATACAATGAGCAGTTCTTC; CDR3 protein: CASRGSGTWGYNEQFF
V gene: TRBV6-2/TRBV6-3; D gene: TRBD2; clone size: -; J gene: TRBJ2-1; CDR3 DNA: TGTGCCAGCAGTTACCAGCTAGCGGGGGGGAGGGATGAGCAGTTCTTC; CDR3 protein: CASSYQLAGGRDEQFF
V gene: TRBV5-5; D gene: -; clone size: once; J gene: TRBJ1-2; CDR3 DNA: TGTGCCAGCAGCTTGGAGGGGGACGGATTCTCATATGGCTACACCTTC; CDR3 protein: CASSLEGDGFSYGYTF
V gene: TRBV7-2; D gene: TRBD2; clone size: -; J gene: TRBJ2-3; CDR3 DNA: TGTGCCAGCAGCTTGACTAGCGGGGGGATCACTAGCACAGATACGCAGTATTTT; CDR3 protein: CASSLTSGGITSTDTQYF
V gene: TRBV10-2; D gene: -; clone size: -; J gene: TRBJ1-4; CDR3 DNA: TGCGCCAGCAGTAACGGGGGGGAAAAACTGTTTTTT; CDR3 protein: CASSNGGEKLFF
V gene: TRBV29-1; D gene: -; clone size: -; J gene: TRBJ2-3; CDR3 DNA: TGCAGCGTTGGGGGAGGGGGGGGCACAGATACGCAGTATTTT; CDR3 protein: CSVGGGGGTDTQYF
V gene: TRBV5-1; D gene: -; clone size: -; J gene: TRBJ2-1; CDR3 DNA: TGCGCCAGCAGCCGGTCAACTAGTAAGCTGGTCAATGAGCAGTTCTTC; CDR3 protein: CASSRSTSKLVNEQFF
V gene: TRBV7-2; D gene: -; clone size: few; J gene: TRBJ2-7; CDR3 DNA: TGTGCCAGCAGCCCCGGCCTTGGAAGAGAGAACTCCTACGAGCAGTACTTC; CDR3 protein: CASSPGLGRENSYEQYF
V gene: TRBV20-1; D gene: -; clone size: -; J gene: TRBJ1-2; CDR3 DNA: TGCAGTGCTAGAGGGACACACCGTAGCTATGGCTACACCTTC; CDR3 protein: CSARGTHRSYGYTF
V gene: TRBV7-2; D gene: -; clone size: -; J gene: TRBJ2-1; CDR3 DNA: TGTGCCAGCAGCTTACTCGGGGCTTTAAGCTCCTACAATGAGCAGTTCTTC; CDR3 protein: CASSLLGALSSYNEQFF
V gene: TRBV6-2/TRBV6-3; D gene: -; clone size: once; J gene: TRBJ1-5; CDR3 DNA: TGTGCCAGCAGTTTGACAGGAACTCAGCCCCAGCATTTT; CDR3 protein: CASSLTGTQPQHF
V gene: TRBV29-1; D gene: TRBD1; clone size: once; J gene: TRBJ1-6; CDR3 DNA: TGCAGCGTTCTGGACAGGGATAATTCACCCCTCCACTTT; CDR3 protein: CSVLDRDNSPLHF
V gene: TRBV6-6; D gene: -; clone size: -; J gene: TRBJ2-5; CDR3 DNA: TGTGCCAGCAGGCTGCGGGGAATGCAAGAGACCCAGTACTTC; CDR3 protein: CASRLRGMQETQYF
V gene: TRBV5-1; D gene: -; clone size: -; J gene: TRBJ2-6; CDR3 DNA: TGCGCCAGCAGCTTAGGAAACACCCGCTCTGGGACCAACGTCCTGACTTTC; CDR3 protein: CASSLGNTRSGTNVLTF
V gene: TRBV7-9; D gene: TRBD1; clone size: -; J gene: TRBJ1-6; CDR3 DNA: TGTGCCAGCAGCTCACAGGGGGAAAGGGTTTCACCCCTCCACTTT; CDR3 protein: CASSSQGERVSPLHF
V gene: TRBV4-2; D gene: -; clone size: many; J gene: TRBJ2-3; CDR3 DNA: TGTGCCAGCAGCCCGGGACACGGCACAGATACGCAGTATTTT; CDR3 protein: CASSPGHGTDTQYF
V gene: TRBV28; D gene: TRBD2; clone size: -; J gene: TRBJ2-3; CDR3 DNA: TGTGCCAGCAGTGCCCCTAGCGGGGGCACAGATACGCAGTATTTT; CDR3 protein: CASSAPSGGTDTQYF
V gene: TRBV7-2; D gene: -; clone size: -; J gene: TRBJ1-2; CDR3 DNA: TGTGCCAGCAGCATAGTGGGGGGGTTTAACTATGGCTACACCTTC; CDR3 protein: CASSIVGGFNYGYTF
V gene: TRBV7-8; D gene: TRBD1; clone size: -; J gene: TRBJ2-5; CDR3 DNA: TGTGCCAGCAGCTTATCCGGGACAGGGGGCCGCAATGAGCAGTACTTC; CDR3 protein: CASSLSGTGGRNEQYF
V gene: TRBV24-1; D gene: TRBD1; clone size: -; J gene: TRBJ2-3; CDR3 DNA: TGTGCCACCAGTGAACACTGGACAGGGATAAGTAGCACAGATACGCAGTATTTT; CDR3 protein: CATSEHWTGISSTDTQYF
V gene: TRBV15; D gene: -; clone size: -; J gene: TRBJ2-5; CDR3 DNA: TGTGCCACCAGCAGAGGAGGGGCAGGGCAAGAGACCCAGTACTTC; CDR3 protein: CATSRGGAGQETQYF
V gene: TRBV6-5; D gene: TRBD1; clone size: few; J gene: TRBJ2-1; CDR3 DNA: TGTGCCAGCAGTTACGGTGGACAGGGCACAATGTCGCAGTTCTTC; CDR3 protein: CASSYGGQGTMSQFF
V gene: TRBV6-5; D gene: -; clone size: few; J gene: TRBJ1-6; CDR3 DNA: TGTGCCAGCAGTTACGCGGGACTGGGAAATTCACCCCTCCACTTT; CDR3 protein: CASSYAGLGNSPLHF
V gene: TRBV7-3; D gene: TRBD1; clone size: few; J gene: TRBJ1-2; CDR3 DNA: TGTGCCAGCAGCCTGGGGACAGGGTCCGATGGCTACACCTTC; CDR3 protein: CASSLGTGSDGYTF
V gene: TRBV10-3; D gene: TRBD1; clone size: -; J gene: TRBJ2-5; CDR3 DNA: TGTGCCATCAGTGGCCTCGGGACAGGTTCTCAAGAGACCCAGTACTTC; CDR3 protein: CAISGLGTGSQETQYF
V gene: TRBV20-1; D gene: TRBD1; clone size: few; J gene: TRBJ2-7; CDR3 DNA: TGCAGTGCTTCCGGGACAGGGAACGAGCAGTACTTC; CDR3 protein: CSASGTGNEQYF
V gene: TRBV20-1; D gene: TRBD2; clone size: few; J gene: TRBJ2-3; CDR3 DNA: TGCAGTGCTAGCCAAATCTCTAGCGGCCAGAGAGATACGCAGTATTTT; CDR3 protein: CSASQISSGQRDTQYF
V gene: TRBV7-2; D gene: TRBD2; clone size: -; J gene: TRBJ2-5; CDR3 DNA: TGTGCCAGCAGACTAGCGGGCGGGAAAAAAGAGACCCAGTACTTC; CDR3 protein: CASRLAGGKKETQYF